A single sample is the source of the 22 T cell receptor beta chains below, sequenced in a study of blood T cell repertoires in COVID-19. The method was immunoSEQ multiplex PCR; TCRdb's version includes in-frame clones alone and lacks a portion of them. The sample lists 90,000 to 130,000 clones; over 70% were seen once. Material for sequencing was peripheral blood. The origin of the receptors is a woman between 65 and 79 years old with acute or convalescent COVID-19.

As to this clone: The junction does not match germline at one end; this may be a read error. The CDR3 region has the DNA TGTGCCAGCAGTGAAGCGGGACTAGCGACATCCCGAGGCTTC. Encoded protein: CASSEAGLATSRGF. This rearrangement joins TRBV6-1 to TRBJ2-7; the match to TRBD2 covers 10 bases. The germline V gene has CDR1 MNHNS and CDR2 SASEGT. CDR3 length: 14 amino acids.

This clone turned up a few times. This chain joins TRBV3-1 (or the pseudogene TRBV3-2) and TRBJ1-1, with TRBD1 matching 7 bases. Looked up from germline, CDR1 is LGHDT and CDR2 is YNNKEL (reference sequence). The CDR3 length is 16 residues. The junction had 8 bases not matched to a gene; V was cut back by 4 bases and J by 0 bases. The CDR3 region is CASSLTTGSLNTEAFF. The CDR3 DNA is TGTGCCAGCAGCCTTACGACAGGGTCCTTGAACACTGAAGCTTTCTTT.

V usage is TRBV5-1 and J usage is TRBJ1-6; D is unresolved. The length of the CDR3 is 15 residues. Trimming took 2 bases from V and 6 from J, leaving 12 bases between them. Germline V CDR1 and CDR2: SGHRS, YFSETQ. The CDR3 sequence: CASSFGLIGNSPLHF. CDR3 DNA sequence: TGCGCCAGCAGCTTTGGTTTAATCGGTAATTCACCCCTCCACTTT. Together with reference TRBV5-1 and TRBJ1-6, the CDR3 gives the full variable domain: KAGVTQTPRYLIKTRGQQVTLSCSPISGHRSVSWYQQTPGQGLQFLFEYFSETQRNKGNFPGRFSGRQFSNSRSEMNVSTLELGDSALYLCASSFGLIGNSPLHFGNGTRLTVT.

The chain joins TRBV6-1 to TRBJ2-5; D unclear. The ends were cut back, 5 bases at V and 2 bases at J, with 6 bases in the middle. This CDR3 region has 12 residues. Germline assignment: CDR1 MNHNS and CDR2 SASEGT. CDR3: CASSFGQETQYF. The CDR3 coding sequence is TGTGCCAGCAGTTTCGGTCAAGAGACCCAGTACTTC.

V and J are TRBV5-6 and TRBJ2-3; D uncertain. V was clipped by 4 bases and J by 5 bases, with 11 bases between them. This CDR3 has 13 residues. Germline CDR1 reads SGHDT; CDR2 reads YYEEEE. CDR3 nucleotide sequence: TGTGCCAGCAGCCCCCCTGGCCTAGATACGCAGTATTTT. This translates into CASSPPGLDTQYF.

V and J are TRBV5-1 and TRBJ2-5; TRBD2 matches 8 bases. The germline gives CDR1 SGHRS, CDR2 YFSETQ. This CDR3 has 16 residues. V shed 4 bases, J shed 1 base, and the junction held 9 bases outside the gene matches. The CDR3 protein is CASSGGLAGGQETQYF. CDR3 DNA sequence: TGCGCCAGCAGCGGGGGACTCGCGGGGGGCCAAGAGACCCAGTACTTC. Full variable domain (remainder filled in from reference TRBV5-1 and TRBJ2-5): KAGVTQTPRYLIKTRGQQVTLSCSPISGHRSVSWYQQTPGQGLQFLFEYFSETQRNKGNFPGRFSGRQFSNSRSEMNVSTLELGDSALYLCASSGGLAGGQETQYFGPGTRLLVL.

The chain combines TRBV6-5 with TRBJ1-4; TRBD1 might be the D (6 bases). CDR3 length: 15 residues. The V gene lost 5 bases and the J gene lost 6 bases, with 16 bases spanning the gap. Germline lookup yields CDR1 MNHEY and CDR2 SVGAGI. The CDR3 spells CASSRGRGMDEKLFF. The CDR3, as DNA: TGTGCCAGCAGTCGGGGCAGGGGAATGGATGAAAAACTGTTTTTT.

The chain couples TRBV5-1 to TRBJ1-4, with D possibly being TRBD1 (6 bases). Per the germline V gene, CDR1 is SGHRS and CDR2 is YFSETQ. V was pared by 4 bases and J by 8 bases, with 18 bases between. CDR3 length equals 15 residues. Here the CDR3 reads CASSTMGAMYEKLFF. The CDR3 DNA is TGCGCCAGCAGCACTATGGGGGCAATGTACGAAAAACTGTTTTTT.

V is TRBV3-1 (or the pseudogene TRBV3-2) and J is TRBJ1-2; 7 bases agree with TRBD1. J lost 4 bases, V lost 5 bases, and 7 bases had no gene match. CDR1 and CDR2 (germline): LGHDT, YNNKEL (reference sequence). The CDR3 is 14 amino acids. The CDR3: CASSVNRDSYGYTF. In DNA form, the CDR3 reads TGTGCCAGCAGCGTCAATCGGGACAGCTATGGCTACACCTTC.

This chain uses TRBV19 with TRBJ1-1, with unresolved D. CDR3 length: 14 amino acids. V lost 4 bases to trimming and J lost 1 base, with 10 bases between them. Looked up from germline, CDR1 is LNHDA and CDR2 is SQIVND (reference sequence). The CDR3 region is CASSTLGGNTEAFF. The DNA for the CDR3 is TGTGCCAGTAGTACTCTTGGCGGGAACACTGAAGCTTTCTTT.

The chain recombines TRBV5-1 with TRBJ1-2; 10 positions agree with TRBD1. There are 15 residues in the CDR3. The germline V gene has CDR1 SGHRS and CDR2 YFSETQ. After removal of 4 bases from V and 7 bases from J, the junction contained 10 bases not matched to a gene. The CDR3 reads CASSQAGQGKGGYTF. CDR3 DNA: TGCGCCAGCAGCCAAGCGGGACAGGGGAAGGGTGGCTACACCTTC.

This chain uses TRBV18 with TRBJ2-7; 11 bases agree with TRBD1. Looked up from germline, CDR1 is KGHSH and CDR2 is LQKENI. This CDR3 comprises 16 residues. J lost 1 base, V lost 3 bases, and 5 bases had no gene match. The CDR3 coding sequence is TGTGCCAGCTCACCCGGGACAGGGGGTGTGTCCTACGAGCAGTACTTC. This encodes CASSPGTGGVSYEQYF.

The gene calls are TRBV14 and TRBJ1-1, with 11 bases aligning to TRBD1. CDR1 is SGHDN, CDR2 FVKESK, per germline. The CDR3 is 14 residues long. V dropped 6 bases and J dropped 4; count of bases not matched to a gene: 4. The CDR3 coding sequence is TGTGCCAGCAGTTACGGACAGGGGGCCACTGAAGCTTTCTTT. Translated: CASSYGQGATEAFF.

This clone was recorded a few times. The chain joins TRBV7-8 to TRBJ1-5, with D hard to call. CDR1 is SGHVS, CDR2 FQNEAQ, per germline. The CDR3 length is 15 residues. Trimming stripped 5 bases from V and 0 bases from J, with 11 bases between. The CDR3 is CASSGPGDSNQPQHF. For the CDR3, the DNA is TGTGCCAGCAGCGGCCCCGGGGATAGCAATCAGCCCCAGCATTTT.

This chain joins TRBV3-1 (or the pseudogene TRBV3-2) and TRBJ2-7; 10 bases align to TRBD2. The trim removed 6 bases at V and 0 bases at J, leaving 11 bases unmatched. The CDR3 is 17 amino acids. Germline V gene sequence: CDR1 LGHDT, CDR2 YNNKEL (reference sequence). Here the CDR3 DNA reads TGTGCCAGCAGTCTCGGACTAGCGGTTATAAGCTCCTACGAGCAGTACTTC. Its protein product is CASSLGLAVISSYEQYF.

The chain couples TRBV5-1 to TRBJ2-2; 7 bases map to TRBD1. Unmatched junction bases numbered 9, after V lost 4 bases and J lost 0 bases. This CDR3 comprises 17 residues. In germline, CDR1 is SGHRS, CDR2 YFSETQ. The CDR3 region is CASSTGTDLSNTGELFF. The CDR3, as DNA: TGCGCCAGCAGCACCGGGACAGACCTATCGAACACCGGGGAGCTGTTTTTT.

This CDR3 is CASSLGGNYGYTF. In nucleotides, the CDR3 is TGTGCCAGCAGTTTAGGAGGGAACTATGGCTACACCTTC. The chain links TRBV12-3 or TRBV12-4 to TRBJ1-2; no reliable D call. The CDR3 spans 13 residues. The V gene lost 1 base and the J gene lost 2 bases, with 5 bases spanning the gap.

The chain links TRBV30 to TRBJ2-6; tentatively, D is TRBD1 (6 bases). With 8 bases removed from V and 3 bases from J, the gap between germline ends came to 14 bases. CDR1 GTSNPN and CDR2 SVGIG come from the germline V gene (reference sequence). The CDR3 extends over 14 amino acids. Here the CDR3 DNA reads TGTGCCGTTCCGAGGGGGTTTGGGGCCAACGTCCTGACTTTC. Translating gives CAVPRGFGANVLTF.

J is TRBJ2-2 and V is TRBV7-9; 14 nucleotides agree with TRBD2. The CDR3 contains 15 residues. V dropped 10 bases and J dropped 6; count of bases not matched to a gene: 7. The germline V gene encodes CDR1 SEHNR and CDR2 FQNEAQ (reference sequence). CDR3 loop: CAISQGLAGAGELFF. CDR3 nucleotide sequence: TGTGCCATAAGTCAGGGACTAGCGGGAGCCGGGGAGCTGTTTTTT.

This CDR3 reads CSGLAGDESDTQYF. For the CDR3, the DNA is TGCAGCGGGCTAGCGGGGGATGAATCGGATACGCAGTATTTT. The chain combines TRBV29-1 with TRBJ2-3, with 10 bases aligning to TRBD2. This CDR3 is built from 14 residues. J lost 6 bases, V lost 7 bases, and 10 bases had no gene match. Germline V gene sequence: CDR1 SQVTM, CDR2 ANQGSEA.

The V gene is TRBV7-8, the J gene TRBJ2-1; TRBD2 matches at 10 bases. J was trimmed by 7 bases and V by 1 base; bases with no gene match: 7. Germline CDR1 and CDR2: SGHVS and FQNEAQ. There are 16 residues in the CDR3. The CDR3 here is CASSLVRAGGLNEQFF. The CDR3 DNA reads TGTGCCAGCAGCTTAGTGCGAGCGGGAGGGTTGAATGAGCAGTTCTTC.

The V and J genes are TRBV7-2 and TRBJ2-5; 8 bases match TRBD2. This CDR3 has 13 residues. J gave up 5 bases and V 5 bases, and 4 bases lay outside the gene matches. Germline values: CDR1 SGHTA, CDR2 FQGNSA. CDR3 DNA sequence: TGTGCCAGCAGCCGACTAGCGAAGGAGACCCAGTACTTC. Amino acid sequence: CASSRLAKETQYF.